The clone carrying this TCR beta chain was detected a few times. Its matching antigen is unknown. Germline and junction disagree at one end, which may indicate a read error. The CDR3 runs to 15 residues. This sample stems from a study of molecular identifiers for immune sequencing clone quantification. Study findings and constraints: Identical TCR molecules that share a barcode could lead to an underestimation of highly expanded clone sizes.

TCRdb re-derived calls from the PCR reads in MiXCR, one entry per CDR3 protein. The sample has roughly 90,000 distinct CDR3 sequences, more than 20% seen once; the top ten hold less than 0.85%. The chain combines TRBV12-3 or TRBV12-4 with TRBJ2-3; 8 nucleotides agree with TRBD1. The source is a human donor in good health. Some libraries in this study had Jurkat cell RNA spiked in. Sequencing used naive CD8+ T cells from blood, with Jurkat cell RNA spiked in. This sample's subset: FACS-sorted CD8+CD4-CCR7+CD45RA+ naive T cells. In DNA form, the CDR3 reads TGTGCCTGCAGCCGGACAGGGACTAGCACAGATACGCAGTATTTT. This translates into CACSRTGTSTDTQYF.